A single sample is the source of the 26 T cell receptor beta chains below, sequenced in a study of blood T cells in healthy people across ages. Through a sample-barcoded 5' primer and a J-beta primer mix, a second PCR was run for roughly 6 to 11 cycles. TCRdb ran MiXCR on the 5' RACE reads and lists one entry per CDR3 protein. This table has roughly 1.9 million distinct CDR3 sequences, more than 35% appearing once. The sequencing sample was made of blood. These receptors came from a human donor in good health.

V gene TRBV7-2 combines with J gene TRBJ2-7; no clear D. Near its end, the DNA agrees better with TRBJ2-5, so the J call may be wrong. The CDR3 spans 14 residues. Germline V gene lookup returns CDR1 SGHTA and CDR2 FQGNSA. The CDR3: CASSLSAVVETQYF. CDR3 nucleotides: TGTGCCAGCAGCCTTTCGGCGGTGGTTGAGACCCAGTACTTC.

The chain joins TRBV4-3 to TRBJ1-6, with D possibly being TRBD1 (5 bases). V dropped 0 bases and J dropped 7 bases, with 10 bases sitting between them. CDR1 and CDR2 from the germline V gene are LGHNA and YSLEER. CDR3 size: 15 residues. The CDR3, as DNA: TGCGCCAGCAGCCAAGAGGCAGGGCGAAATTCACCCCTCCACTTT. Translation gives CASSQEAGRNSPLHF.

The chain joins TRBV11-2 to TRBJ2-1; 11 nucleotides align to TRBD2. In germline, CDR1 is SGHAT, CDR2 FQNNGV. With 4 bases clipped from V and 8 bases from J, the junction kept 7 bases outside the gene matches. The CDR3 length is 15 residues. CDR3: CASSSASGGFHEQFF. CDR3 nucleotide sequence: TGTGCCAGCAGCTCTGCTAGCGGGGGGTTCCATGAGCAGTTCTTC.

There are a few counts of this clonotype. CDR3 sequence (DNA): TGCAGTGCTCACAGGGACCTCCTAGAGACCCAGTACTTC. Encoded protein: CSAHRDLLETQYF. The gene calls are TRBV20-1 and TRBJ2-5, with D possibly TRBD1 on 6 matching bases. The V end lost 5 bases, the J end lost 4 bases, and 14 bases lay between the germline ends. Germline V lookup: CDR1 DFQATT, CDR2 SNEGSKA (reference sequence). CDR3 size: 13 residues.

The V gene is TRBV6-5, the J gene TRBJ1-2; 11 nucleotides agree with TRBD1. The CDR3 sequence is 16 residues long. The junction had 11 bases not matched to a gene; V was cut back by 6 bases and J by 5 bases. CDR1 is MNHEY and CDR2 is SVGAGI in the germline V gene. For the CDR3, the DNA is TGTGCCAGCAGACCTCTGGGACAGGGGGTGACGTATGGCTACACCTTC. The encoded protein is CASRPLGQGVTYGYTF.

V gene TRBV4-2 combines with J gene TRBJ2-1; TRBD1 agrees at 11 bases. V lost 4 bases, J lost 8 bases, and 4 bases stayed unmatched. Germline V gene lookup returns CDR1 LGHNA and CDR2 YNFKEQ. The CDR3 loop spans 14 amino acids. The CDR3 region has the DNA TGTGCCAGCAGCCGAGGACAGGGGGCCGATGAGCAGTTCTTC. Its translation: CASSRGQGADEQFF.

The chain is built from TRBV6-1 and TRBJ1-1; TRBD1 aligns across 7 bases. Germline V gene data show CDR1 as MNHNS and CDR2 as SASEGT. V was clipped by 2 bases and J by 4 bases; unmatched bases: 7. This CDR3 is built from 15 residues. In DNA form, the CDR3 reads TGTGCCAGCAGTGAACACAGGGGAGGTGGCACTGAAGCTTTCTTT. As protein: CASSEHRGGGTEAFF.

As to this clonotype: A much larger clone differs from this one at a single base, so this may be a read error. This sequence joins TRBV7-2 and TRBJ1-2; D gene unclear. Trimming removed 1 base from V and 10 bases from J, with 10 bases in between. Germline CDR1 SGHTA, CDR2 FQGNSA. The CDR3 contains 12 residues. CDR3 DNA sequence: TGTGCCAGCAGCTTAGAGCGATGGGACTACACCTTC. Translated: CASSLERWDYTF.

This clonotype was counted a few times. The CDR3 loop reads CASSQAAPQEYEQYF. In DNA, the CDR3 is TGCGCCAGCAGCCAAGCAGCCCCTCAAGAATACGAGCAGTACTTC. The chain links TRBV4-1 to TRBJ2-7; D remains ambiguous. Trimming took off 1 base at V and 4 bases at J, with 14 bases between the two ends. Germline V CDR1 and CDR2: MGHRA, YSYEKL. The CDR3 sequence is 15 residues long.

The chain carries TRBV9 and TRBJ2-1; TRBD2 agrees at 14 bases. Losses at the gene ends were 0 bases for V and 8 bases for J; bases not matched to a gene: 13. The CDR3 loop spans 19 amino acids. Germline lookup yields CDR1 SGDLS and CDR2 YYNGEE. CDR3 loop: CASSVGKGLAGGGVDEQFF. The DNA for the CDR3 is TGTGCCAGCAGCGTAGGTAAAGGACTAGCGGGGGGCGGGGTCGATGAGCAGTTCTTC.

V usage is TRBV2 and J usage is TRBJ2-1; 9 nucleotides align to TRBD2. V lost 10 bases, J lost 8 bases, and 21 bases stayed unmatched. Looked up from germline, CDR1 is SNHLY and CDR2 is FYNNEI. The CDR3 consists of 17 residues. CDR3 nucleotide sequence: TGTGCCACCTTTCGGGGTGGGGCGACTAGCGGAAGGGATGAGCAGTTCTTC. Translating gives CATFRGGATSGRDEQFF.

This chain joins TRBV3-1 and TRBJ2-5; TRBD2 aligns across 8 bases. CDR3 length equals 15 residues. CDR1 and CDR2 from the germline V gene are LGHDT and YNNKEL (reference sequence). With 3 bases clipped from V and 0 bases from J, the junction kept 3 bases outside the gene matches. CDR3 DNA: TGTGCCAGCAGCCATGCTAGCGGGTACCAAGAGACCCAGTACTTC. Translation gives CASSHASGYQETQYF.

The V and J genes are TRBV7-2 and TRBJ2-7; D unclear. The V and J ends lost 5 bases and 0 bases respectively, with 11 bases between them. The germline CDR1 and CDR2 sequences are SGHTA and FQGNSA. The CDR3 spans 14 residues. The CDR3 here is CASSPAYGSYEQYF. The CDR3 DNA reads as TGTGCCAGCAGCCCCGCTTACGGCTCCTACGAGCAGTACTTC.

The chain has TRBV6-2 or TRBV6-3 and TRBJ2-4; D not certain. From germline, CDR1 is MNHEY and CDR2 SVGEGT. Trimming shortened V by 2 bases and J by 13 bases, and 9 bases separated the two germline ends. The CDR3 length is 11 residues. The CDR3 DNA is TGTGCCAGCAGTTACGAATTCCAACAGTACTTC. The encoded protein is CASSYEFQQYF.

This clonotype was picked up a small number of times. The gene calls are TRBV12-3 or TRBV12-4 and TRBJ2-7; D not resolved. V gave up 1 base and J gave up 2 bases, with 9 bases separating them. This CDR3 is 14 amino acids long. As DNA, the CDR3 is TGTGCCAGCAGTTTAGTGGGCCCACCCTACGAGCAGTACTTC. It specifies CASSLVGPPYEQYF.

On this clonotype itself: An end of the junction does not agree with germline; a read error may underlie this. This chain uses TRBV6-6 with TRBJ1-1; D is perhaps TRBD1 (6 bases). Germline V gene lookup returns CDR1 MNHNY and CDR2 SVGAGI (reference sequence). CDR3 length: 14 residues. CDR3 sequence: CANSYSQGLAEAFF. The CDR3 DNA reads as TGTGCCAACAGTTACTCGCAGGGGCTGGCTGAAGCTTTCTTT.

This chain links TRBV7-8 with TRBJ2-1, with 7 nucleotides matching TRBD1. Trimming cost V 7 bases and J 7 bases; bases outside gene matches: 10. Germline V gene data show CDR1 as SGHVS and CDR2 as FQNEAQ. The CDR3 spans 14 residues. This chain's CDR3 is CASNKRQGRNEQFF. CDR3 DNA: TGTGCCAGCAACAAACGACAGGGAAGGAATGAGCAGTTCTTC.

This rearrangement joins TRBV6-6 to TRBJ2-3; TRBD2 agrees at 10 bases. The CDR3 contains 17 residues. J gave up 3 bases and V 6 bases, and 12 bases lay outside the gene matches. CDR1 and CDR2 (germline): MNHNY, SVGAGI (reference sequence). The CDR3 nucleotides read TGTGCCAGCAGAGCCCTTGGACTAGCGGACGATACAGATACGCAGTATTTT. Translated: CASRALGLADDTDTQYF.

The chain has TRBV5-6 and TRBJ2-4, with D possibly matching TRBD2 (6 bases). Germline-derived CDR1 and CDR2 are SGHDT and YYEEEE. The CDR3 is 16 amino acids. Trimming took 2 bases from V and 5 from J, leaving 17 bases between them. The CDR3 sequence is CASSFGPGDPENIQYF. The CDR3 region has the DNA TGTGCCAGCAGCTTCGGTCCGGGGGATCCCGAAAACATTCAGTACTTC.

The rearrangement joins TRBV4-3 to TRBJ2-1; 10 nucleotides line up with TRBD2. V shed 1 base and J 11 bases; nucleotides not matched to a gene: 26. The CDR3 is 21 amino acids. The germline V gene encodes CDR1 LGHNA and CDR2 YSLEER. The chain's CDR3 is CASSQVSSGGALGGSFGKQFF. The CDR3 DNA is TGCGCCAGCAGCCAAGTCTCGAGCGGGGGGGCCCTCGGCGGGTCTTTTGGTAAGCAGTTCTTC.

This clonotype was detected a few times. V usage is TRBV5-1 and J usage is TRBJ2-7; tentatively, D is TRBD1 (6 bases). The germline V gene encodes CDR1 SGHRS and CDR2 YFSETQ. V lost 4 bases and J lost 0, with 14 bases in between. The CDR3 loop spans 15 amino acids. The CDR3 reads CASSPGQSLSYEQYF. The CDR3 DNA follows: TGCGCCAGCAGCCCTGGACAGTCCCTCTCCTACGAGCAGTACTTC.

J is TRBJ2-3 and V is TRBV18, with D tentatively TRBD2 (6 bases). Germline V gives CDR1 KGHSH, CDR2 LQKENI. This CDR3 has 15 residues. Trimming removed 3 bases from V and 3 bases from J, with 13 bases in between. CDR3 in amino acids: CASSPGTQRTDTQYF. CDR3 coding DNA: TGTGCCAGCTCACCCGGGACTCAAAGGACAGATACGCAGTATTTT.

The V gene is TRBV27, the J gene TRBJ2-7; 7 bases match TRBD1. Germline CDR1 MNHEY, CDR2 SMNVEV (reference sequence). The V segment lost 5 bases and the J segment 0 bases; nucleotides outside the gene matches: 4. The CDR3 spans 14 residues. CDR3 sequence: CASSGHRGSYEQYF. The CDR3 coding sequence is TGTGCCAGCAGTGGCCACAGGGGCTCCTACGAGCAGTACTTC.

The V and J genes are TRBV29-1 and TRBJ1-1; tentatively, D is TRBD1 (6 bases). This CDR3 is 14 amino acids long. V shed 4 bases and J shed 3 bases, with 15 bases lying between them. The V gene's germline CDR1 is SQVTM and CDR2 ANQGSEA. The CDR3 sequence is CSVVRQGRDTEAFF. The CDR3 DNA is TGCAGCGTTGTTCGGCAGGGGAGGGACACTGAAGCTTTCTTT.

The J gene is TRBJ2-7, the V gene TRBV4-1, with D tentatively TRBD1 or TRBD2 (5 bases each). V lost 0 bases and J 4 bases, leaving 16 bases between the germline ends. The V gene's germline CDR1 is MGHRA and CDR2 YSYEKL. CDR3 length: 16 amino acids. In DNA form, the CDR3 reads TGCGCCAGCAGCCAAGATACCCAGGGACCGGGTTACGAGCAGTACTTC. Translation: CASSQDTQGPGYEQYF.

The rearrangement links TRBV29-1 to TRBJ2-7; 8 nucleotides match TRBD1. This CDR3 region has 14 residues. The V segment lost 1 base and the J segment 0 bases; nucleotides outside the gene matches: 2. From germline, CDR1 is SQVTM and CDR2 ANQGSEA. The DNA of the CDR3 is TGCAGCGTTGAAGGGGACAGGTACTCCTACGAGCAGTACTTC. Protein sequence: CSVEGDRYSYEQYF.